This TCR beta chain was recovered during a study of T cells in localized non-small cell lung cancer. Data came from immunoSEQ multiplex PCR; TCRdb stores just in-frame clones and leaves some out. There are 1,700 or so clones in the sample; approximately 35% occur only once, and about 6.5% lies in the top ten. V shed 1 base and J shed 12 bases, with 17 bases lying between them. The CDR3 has 14 amino acids. Germline CDR1 reads SGHNT; CDR2 reads YENEEA. This clone was counted only a few times. The antigen remains undetermined. Study-wide results and limits: Higher blood T cell density tracked longer overall survival. A single tumor region was sequenced, leaving heterogeneity possible. Uninvolved neighboring lung showed the greatest T cell clonality, exceeding tumor.

The rearrangement uses TRBV11-3 and TRBJ2-3, with D perhaps given as TRBD1 or TRBD2 (6 bases each). The source of this sequence is a female donor older than 55 with stage II squamous cell lung carcinoma. The input for sequencing was lung tumor tissue, taken before any cancer treatment. CDR3 nucleotides: TGTGCCAGCAGCTTAGTTGTTCGGGGGCTGAGACAGTATTTT. It is translated as CASSLVVRGLRQYF.